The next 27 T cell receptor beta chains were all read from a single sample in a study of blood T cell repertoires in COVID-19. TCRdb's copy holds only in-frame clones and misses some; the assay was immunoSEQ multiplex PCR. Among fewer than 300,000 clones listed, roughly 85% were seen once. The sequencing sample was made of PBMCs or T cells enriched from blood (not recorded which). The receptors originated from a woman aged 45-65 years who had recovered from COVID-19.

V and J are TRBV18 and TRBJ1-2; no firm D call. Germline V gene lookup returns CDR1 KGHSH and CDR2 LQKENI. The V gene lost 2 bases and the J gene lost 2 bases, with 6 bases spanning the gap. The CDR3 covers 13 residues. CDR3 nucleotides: TGTGCCAGCTCACCATCCAGAAACTATGGCTACACCTTC. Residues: CASSPSRNYGYTF.

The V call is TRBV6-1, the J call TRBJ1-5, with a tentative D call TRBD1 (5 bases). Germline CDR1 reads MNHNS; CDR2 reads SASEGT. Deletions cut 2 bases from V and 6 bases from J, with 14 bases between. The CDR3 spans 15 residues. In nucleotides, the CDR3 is TGTGCCAGCAGTGAACAGGGTCTATCGCGTCAGCCCCAGCATTTT. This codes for CASSEQGLSRQPQHF.

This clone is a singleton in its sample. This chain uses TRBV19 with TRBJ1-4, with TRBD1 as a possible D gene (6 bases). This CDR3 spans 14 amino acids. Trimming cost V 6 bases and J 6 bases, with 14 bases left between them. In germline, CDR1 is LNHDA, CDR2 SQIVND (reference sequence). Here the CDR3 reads CASRPDRRDEKLFF. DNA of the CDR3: TGTGCCAGTAGGCCTGACAGGCGGGATGAAAAACTGTTTTTT.

CDR3 nucleotides: TGTGCCATCAGTGGCGGGACTAGCCAATTTGATACGCAGTATTTT. It specifies CAISGGTSQFDTQYF. The rearrangement uses TRBV10-3 and TRBJ2-3; 9 bases match TRBD2. CDR1 and CDR2 (germline): ENHRY, SYGVKD. The V segment lost 4 bases and the J segment 6 bases; nucleotides outside the gene matches: 8. CDR3 length: 15 amino acids.

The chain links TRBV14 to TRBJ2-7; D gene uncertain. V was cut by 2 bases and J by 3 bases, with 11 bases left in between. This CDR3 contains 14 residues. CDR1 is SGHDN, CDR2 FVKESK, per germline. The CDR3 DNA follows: TGTGCCAGCAGCCAACTTGGGCAGAACTACGAGCAGTACTTC. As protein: CASSQLGQNYEQYF.

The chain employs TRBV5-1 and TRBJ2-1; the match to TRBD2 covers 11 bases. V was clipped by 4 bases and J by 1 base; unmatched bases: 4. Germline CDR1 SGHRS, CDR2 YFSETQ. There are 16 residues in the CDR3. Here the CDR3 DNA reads TGCGCCAGCAGCCTTAGCGGGGGGGCGTCCTACAATGAGCAGTTCTTC. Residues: CASSLSGGASYNEQFF.

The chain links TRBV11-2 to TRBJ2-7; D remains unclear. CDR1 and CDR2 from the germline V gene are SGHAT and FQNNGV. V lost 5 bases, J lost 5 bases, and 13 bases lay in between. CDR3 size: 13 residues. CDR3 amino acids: CASSVNTRNEQYF. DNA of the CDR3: TGTGCCAGCAGCGTTAATACGAGGAACGAGCAGTACTTC.

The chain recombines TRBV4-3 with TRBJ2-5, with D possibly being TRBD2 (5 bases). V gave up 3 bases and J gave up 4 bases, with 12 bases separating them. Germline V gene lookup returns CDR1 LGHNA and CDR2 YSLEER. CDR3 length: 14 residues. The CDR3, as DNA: TGCGCCAGCAGCCACTTACTAGTTCCAGAGACCCAGTACTTC. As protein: CASSHLLVPETQYF.

The CDR3 protein is CASRRQGGGTEAFF. The CDR3 DNA reads TGTGCCAGCAGGCGACAGGGAGGTGGGACTGAAGCTTTCTTT. V and J are TRBV2 and TRBJ1-1, with 7 positions matching TRBD1. The CDR3 length is 14 residues. J lost 5 bases, V lost 6 bases, and 9 bases had no gene match. Looked up from germline, CDR1 is SNHLY and CDR2 is FYNNEI.

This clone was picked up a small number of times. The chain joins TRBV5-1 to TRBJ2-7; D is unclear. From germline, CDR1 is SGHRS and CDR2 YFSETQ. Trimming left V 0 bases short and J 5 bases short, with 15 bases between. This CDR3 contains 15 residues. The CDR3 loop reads CASSLVVRYGNEQYF. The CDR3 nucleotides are TGCGCCAGCAGCTTGGTCGTGAGGTACGGAAACGAGCAGTACTTC.

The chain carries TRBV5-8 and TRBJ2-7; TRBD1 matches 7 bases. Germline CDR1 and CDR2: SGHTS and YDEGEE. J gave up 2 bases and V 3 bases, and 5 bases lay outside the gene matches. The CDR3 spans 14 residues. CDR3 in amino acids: CASSSRQGPYEQYF. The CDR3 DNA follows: TGTGCCAGCAGCTCCCGACAGGGTCCCTACGAGCAGTACTTC.

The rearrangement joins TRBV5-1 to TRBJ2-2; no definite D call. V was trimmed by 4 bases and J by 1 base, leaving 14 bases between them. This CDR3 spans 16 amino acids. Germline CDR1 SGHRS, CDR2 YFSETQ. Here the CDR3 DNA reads TGCGCCAGCAGCGTGGCCGCCGGCGGGAACACCGGGGAGCTGTTTTTT. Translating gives CASSVAAGGNTGELFF.

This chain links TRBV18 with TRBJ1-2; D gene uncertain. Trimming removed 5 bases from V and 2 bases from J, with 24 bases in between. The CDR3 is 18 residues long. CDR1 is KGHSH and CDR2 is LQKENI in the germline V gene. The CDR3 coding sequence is TGTGCCAGCTCATCGACGGGTCCCGCGCGGGCCTCCAACTATGGCTACACCTTC. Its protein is CASSSTGPARASNYGYTF.

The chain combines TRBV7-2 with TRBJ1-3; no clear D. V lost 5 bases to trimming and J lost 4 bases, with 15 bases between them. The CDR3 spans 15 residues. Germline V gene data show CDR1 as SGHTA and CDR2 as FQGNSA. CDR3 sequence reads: CASSPGRADGNTIYF. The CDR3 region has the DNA TGTGCCAGCAGCCCCGGGAGGGCAGACGGAAACACCATATATTTT.

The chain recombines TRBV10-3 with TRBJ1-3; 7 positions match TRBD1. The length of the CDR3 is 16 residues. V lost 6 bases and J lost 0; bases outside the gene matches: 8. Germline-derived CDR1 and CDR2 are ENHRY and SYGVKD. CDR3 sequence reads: CAIRPGQPSSGNTIYF. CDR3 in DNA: TGTGCCATCAGACCGGGACAGCCGAGCTCTGGAAACACCATATATTTT.

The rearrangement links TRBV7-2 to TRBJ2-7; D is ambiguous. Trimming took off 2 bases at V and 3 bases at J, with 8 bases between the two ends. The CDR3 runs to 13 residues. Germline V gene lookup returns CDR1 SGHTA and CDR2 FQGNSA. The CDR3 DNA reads TGTGCCAGCAGCTTAAGACTGGTCTACGAGCAGTACTTC. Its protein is CASSLRLVYEQYF.

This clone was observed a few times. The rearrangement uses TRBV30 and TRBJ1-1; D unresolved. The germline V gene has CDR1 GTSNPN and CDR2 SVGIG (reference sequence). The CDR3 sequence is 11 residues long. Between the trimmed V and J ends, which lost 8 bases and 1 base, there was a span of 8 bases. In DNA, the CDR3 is TGTGCCGGGGAGAGGAACACTGAAGCTTTCTTT. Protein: CAGERNTEAFF.

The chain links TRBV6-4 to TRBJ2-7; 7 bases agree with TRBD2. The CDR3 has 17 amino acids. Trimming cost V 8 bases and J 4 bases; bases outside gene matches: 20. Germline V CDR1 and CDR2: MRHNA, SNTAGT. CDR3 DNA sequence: TGTGCCAGCCCCCTTAGCTCGGCGGGAGAAGGCCCGTACGAGCAGTACTTC. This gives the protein CASPLSSAGEGPYEQYF.

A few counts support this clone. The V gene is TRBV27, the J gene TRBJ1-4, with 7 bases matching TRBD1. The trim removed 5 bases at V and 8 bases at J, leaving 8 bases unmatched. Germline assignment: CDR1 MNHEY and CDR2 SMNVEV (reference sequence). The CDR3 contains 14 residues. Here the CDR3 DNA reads TGTGCCAGCAGTCTGACAGGGAGGAGCGAAAAACTGTTTTTT. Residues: CASSLTGRSEKLFF.

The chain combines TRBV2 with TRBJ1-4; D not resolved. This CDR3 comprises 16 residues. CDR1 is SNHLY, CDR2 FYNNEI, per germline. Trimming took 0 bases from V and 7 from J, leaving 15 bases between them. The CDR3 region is CASSEAVRRGSEKLFF. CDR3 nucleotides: TGTGCCAGCAGTGAAGCCGTCAGGCGGGGAAGTGAAAAACTGTTTTTT.

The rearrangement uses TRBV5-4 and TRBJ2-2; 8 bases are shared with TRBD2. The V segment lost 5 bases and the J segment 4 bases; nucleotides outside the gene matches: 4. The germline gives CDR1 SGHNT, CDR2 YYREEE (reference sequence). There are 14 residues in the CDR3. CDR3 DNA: TGTGCCAGCAGTGACACTAGCGGCACCGGGGAGCTGTTTTTT. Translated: CASSDTSGTGELFF.

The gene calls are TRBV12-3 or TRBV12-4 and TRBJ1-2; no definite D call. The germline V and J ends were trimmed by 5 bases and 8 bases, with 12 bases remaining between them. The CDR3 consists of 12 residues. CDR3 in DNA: TGTGCCAGCAGTCTTACAGTCCGGGGCTACACCTTC. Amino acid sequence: CASSLTVRGYTF.

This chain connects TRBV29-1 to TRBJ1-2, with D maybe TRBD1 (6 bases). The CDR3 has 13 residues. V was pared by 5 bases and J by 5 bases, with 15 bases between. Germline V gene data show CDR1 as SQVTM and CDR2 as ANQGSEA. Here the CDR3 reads CSVPSRQEYGYTF. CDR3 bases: TGCAGCGTTCCCTCCCGACAGGAGTATGGCTACACCTTC.

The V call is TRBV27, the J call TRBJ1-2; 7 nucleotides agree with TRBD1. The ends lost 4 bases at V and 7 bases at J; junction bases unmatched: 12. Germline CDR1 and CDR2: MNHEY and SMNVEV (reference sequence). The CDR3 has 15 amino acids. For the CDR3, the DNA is TGTGCCAGCAGTTCGAATTACAGGGGTGGGACTGGCTACACCTTC. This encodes CASSSNYRGGTGYTF.

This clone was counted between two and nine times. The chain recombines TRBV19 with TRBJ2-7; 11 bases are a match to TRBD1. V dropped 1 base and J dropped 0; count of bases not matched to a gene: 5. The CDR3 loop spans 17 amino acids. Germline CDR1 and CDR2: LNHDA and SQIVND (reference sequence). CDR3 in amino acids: CASSIGTGGVSSYEQYF. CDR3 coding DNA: TGTGCCAGTAGTATAGGGACAGGGGGCGTAAGCTCCTACGAGCAGTACTTC.

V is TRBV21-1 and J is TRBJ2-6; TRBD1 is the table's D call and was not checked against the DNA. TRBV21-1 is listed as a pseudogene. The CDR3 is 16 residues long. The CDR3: CASSTGQSSGANVLTF. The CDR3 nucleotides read TGTGCCAGCAGCACGGGACAGAGCTCTGGGGCCAACGTCCTGACTTTC.

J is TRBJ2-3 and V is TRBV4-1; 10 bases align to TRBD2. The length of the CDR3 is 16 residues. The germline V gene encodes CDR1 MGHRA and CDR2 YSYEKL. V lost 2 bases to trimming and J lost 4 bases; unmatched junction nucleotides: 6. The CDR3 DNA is TGCGCCAGCAGCCAACTAACTAGCGGGGTGCCAGATACGCAGTATTTT. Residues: CASSQLTSGVPDTQYF.